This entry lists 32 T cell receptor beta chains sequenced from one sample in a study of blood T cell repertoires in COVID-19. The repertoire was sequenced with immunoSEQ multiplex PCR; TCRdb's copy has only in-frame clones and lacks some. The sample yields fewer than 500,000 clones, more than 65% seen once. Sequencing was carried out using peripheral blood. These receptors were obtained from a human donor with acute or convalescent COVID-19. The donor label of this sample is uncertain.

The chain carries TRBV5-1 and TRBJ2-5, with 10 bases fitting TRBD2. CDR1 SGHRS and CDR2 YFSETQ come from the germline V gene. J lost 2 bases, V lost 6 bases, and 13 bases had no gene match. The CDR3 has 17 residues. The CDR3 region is CASKGSGGPGVQETQYF. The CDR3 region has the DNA TGCGCCAGCAAGGGTAGCGGGGGGCCGGGGGTTCAAGAGACCCAGTACTTC.

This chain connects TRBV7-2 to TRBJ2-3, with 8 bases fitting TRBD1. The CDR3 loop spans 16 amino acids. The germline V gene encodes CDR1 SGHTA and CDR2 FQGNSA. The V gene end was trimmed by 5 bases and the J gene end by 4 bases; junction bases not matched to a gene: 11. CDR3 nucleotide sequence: TGTGCCAGCAGCAGACGAACAGGGGGAGGAGCAGATACGCAGTATTTT. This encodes CASSRRTGGGADTQYF.

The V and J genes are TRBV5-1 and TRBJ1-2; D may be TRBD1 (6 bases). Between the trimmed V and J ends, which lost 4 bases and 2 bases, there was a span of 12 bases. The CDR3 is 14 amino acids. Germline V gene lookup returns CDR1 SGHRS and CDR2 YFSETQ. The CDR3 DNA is TGCGCCAGCAGCCGGACAGCGGGAAACTATGGCTACACCTTC. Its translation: CASSRTAGNYGYTF.

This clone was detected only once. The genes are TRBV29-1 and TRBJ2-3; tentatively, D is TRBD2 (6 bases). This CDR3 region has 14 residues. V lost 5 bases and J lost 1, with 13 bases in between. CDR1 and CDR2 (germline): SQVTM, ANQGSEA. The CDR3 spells CSVKAGRGTDTQYF. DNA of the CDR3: TGCAGCGTTAAGGCGGGACGCGGCACAGATACGCAGTATTTT.

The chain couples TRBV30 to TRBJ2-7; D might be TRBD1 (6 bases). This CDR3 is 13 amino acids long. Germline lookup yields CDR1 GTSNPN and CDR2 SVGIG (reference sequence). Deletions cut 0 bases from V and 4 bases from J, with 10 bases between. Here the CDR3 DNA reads TGTGCCTGGAGTGTCAACAGGGTTTACGAGCAGTACTTC. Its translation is CAWSVNRVYEQYF. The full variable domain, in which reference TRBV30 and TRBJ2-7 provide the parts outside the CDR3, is SQTIHQWPATLVQPVGSPLSLECTVEGTSNPNLYWYRQAAGRGLQLLFYSVGIGQISSEVPQNLSASRPQDRQFILSSKKLLLSDSGFYLCAWSVNRVYEQYFGPGTRLTVT.

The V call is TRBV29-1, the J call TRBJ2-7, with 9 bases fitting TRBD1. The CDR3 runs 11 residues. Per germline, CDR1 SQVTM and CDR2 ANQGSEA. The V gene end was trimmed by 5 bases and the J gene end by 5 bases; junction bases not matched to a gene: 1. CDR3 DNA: TGCAGCGTTAGGACAGGGGACGAGCAGTACTTC. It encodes CSVRTGDEQYF.

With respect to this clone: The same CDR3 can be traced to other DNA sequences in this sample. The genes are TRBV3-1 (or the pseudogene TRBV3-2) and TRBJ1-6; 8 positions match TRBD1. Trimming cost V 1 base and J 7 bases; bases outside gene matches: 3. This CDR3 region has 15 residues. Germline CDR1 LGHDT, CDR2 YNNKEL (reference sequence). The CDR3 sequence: CASSQVGQGNSPLHF. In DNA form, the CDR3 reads TGTGCCAGCAGCCAAGTCGGACAGGGCAATTCACCCCTCCACTTT.

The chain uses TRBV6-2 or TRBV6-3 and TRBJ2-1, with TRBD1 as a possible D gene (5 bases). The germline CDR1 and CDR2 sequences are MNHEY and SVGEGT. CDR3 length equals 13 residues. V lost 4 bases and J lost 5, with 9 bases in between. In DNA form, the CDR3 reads TGTGCCAGCAGTTTTCAGGGTAACAATGAGCAGTTCTTC. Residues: CASSFQGNNEQFF.

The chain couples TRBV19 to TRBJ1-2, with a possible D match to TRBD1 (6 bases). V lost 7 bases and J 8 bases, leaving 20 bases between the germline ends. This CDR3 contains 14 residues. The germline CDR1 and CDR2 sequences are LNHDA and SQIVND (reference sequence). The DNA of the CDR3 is TGTGCCAGTAATCCCTTACAGGGTTTCTCCGGCTACACCTTC. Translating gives CASNPLQGFSGYTF.

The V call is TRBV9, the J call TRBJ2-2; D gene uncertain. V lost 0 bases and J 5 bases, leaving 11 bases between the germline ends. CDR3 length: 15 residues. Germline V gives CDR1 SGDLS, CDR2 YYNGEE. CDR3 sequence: CASSVGLIRTGELFF. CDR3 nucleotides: TGTGCCAGCAGCGTAGGACTGATCCGGACCGGGGAGCTGTTTTTT.

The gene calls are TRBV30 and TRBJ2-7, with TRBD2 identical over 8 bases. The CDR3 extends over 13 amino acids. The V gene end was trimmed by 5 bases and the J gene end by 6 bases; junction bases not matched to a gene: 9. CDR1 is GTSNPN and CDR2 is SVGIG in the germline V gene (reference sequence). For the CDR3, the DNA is TGTGCCTGGGGGGGACTAGTCCGGGGCGAGCAGTACTTC. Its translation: CAWGGLVRGEQYF.

The CDR3 DNA reads as TGTGCCAGCAGCCCTATAATAGGACAGGGGAGTTCCTACGAGCAGTACTTC. This codes for CASSPIIGQGSSYEQYF. The chain has TRBV3-1 (or the pseudogene TRBV3-2) and TRBJ2-7; 9 nucleotides line up with TRBD1. Trimming took 4 bases from V and 1 from J; bases not matched to a gene: 11. The germline gives CDR1 LGHDT, CDR2 YNNKEL (reference sequence). CDR3 length: 17 amino acids.

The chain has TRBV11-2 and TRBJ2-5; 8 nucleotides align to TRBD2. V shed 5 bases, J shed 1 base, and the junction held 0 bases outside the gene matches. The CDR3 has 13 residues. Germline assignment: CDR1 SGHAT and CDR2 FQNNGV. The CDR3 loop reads CASSRGGQETQYF. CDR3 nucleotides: TGTGCCAGCAGCCGGGGGGGCCAAGAGACCCAGTACTTC.

The CDR3 DNA is TGTGCCAGCAGTGAAACTAGCGGCCGCTCCTACGAGCAGTACTTC. This encodes CASSETSGRSYEQYF. This chain joins TRBV6-1 and TRBJ2-7; 8 bases fit TRBD2. V was pared by 2 bases and J by 0 bases, with 3 bases of the junction left unmatched. Germline V gene sequence: CDR1 MNHNS, CDR2 SASEGT. This CDR3 spans 15 amino acids.

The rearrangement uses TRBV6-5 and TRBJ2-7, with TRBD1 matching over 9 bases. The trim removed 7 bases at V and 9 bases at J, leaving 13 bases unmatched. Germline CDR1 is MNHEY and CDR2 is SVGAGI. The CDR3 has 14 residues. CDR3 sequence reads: CASTPITGGGGQYF. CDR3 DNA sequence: TGTGCCAGCACTCCAATCACAGGGGGCGGTGGGCAGTACTTC.

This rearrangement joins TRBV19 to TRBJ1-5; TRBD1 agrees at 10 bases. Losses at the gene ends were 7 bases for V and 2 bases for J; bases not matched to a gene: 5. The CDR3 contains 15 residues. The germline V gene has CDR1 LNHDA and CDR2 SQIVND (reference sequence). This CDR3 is CASTPDRGGNQPQHF. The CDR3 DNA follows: TGTGCCAGTACCCCGGACAGGGGGGGCAATCAGCCCCAGCATTTT.

CDR3 nucleotide sequence: TGTGCCAGCAGTGACTCGGGGGACACCTTC. Translating it yields CASSDSGDTF. The V and J genes are TRBV2 and TRBJ1-2; weak D call: TRBD1 (5 bases). Germline loops: CDR1 SNHLY, CDR2 FYNNEI. The CDR3 runs 10 residues. The V end was cut by 3 bases, the J end by 12 bases, with 8 bases between. The full variable domain, completed using reference TRBV2 and TRBJ1-2, is EPEVTQTPSHQVTQMGQEVILRCVPISNHLYFYWYRQILGQKVEFLVSFYNNEISEKSEIFDDQFSVERPDGSNFTLKIRSTKLEDSAMYFCASSDSGDTFGSGTRLTVV.

CDR3 sequence: CALRGSGSTNEQFF. The CDR3, as DNA: TGTGCCCTTAGGGGGAGCGGGAGTACCAATGAGCAGTTCTTC. The V call is TRBV7-8, the J call TRBJ2-1, with 8 bases lining up with TRBD2. This CDR3 contains 14 residues. J was trimmed by 6 bases and V by 11 bases; bases with no gene match: 12. Germline CDR1 is SGHVS and CDR2 is FQNEAQ.

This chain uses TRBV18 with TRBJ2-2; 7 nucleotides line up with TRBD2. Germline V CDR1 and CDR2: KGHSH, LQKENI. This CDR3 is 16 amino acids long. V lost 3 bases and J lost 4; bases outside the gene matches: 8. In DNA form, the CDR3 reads TGTGCCAGCTCACCGACCCCGCAGCGGGGCACCGGGGAGCTGTTTTTT. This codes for CASSPTPQRGTGELFF. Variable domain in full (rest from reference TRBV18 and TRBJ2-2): NAGVMQNPRHLVRRRGQEARLRCSPMKGHSHVYWYRQLPEEGLKFMVYLQKENIIDESGMPKERFSAEFPKEGPSILRIQQVVRGDSAAYFCASSPTPQRGTGELFFGEGSRLTVL.

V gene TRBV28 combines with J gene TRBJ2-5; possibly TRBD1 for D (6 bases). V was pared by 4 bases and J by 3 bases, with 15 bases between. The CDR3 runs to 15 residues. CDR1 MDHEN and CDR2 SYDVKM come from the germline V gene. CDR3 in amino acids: CASSSRGHIEETQYF. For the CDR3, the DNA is TGTGCCAGCAGTTCTAGGGGACACATAGAAGAGACCCAGTACTTC. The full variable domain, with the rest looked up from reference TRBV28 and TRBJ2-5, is DVKVTQSSRYLVKRTGEKVFLECVQDMDHENMFWYRQDPGLGLRLIYFSYDVKMKEKGDIPEGYSVSREKKERFSLILESASTNQTSMYLCASSSRGHIEETQYFGPGTRLLVL.

Here the CDR3 reads CAWSGQATNQPQHF. The DNA for the CDR3 is TGTGCCTGGAGTGGACAGGCCACCAATCAGCCCCAGCATTTT. The chain links TRBV30 to TRBJ1-5; tentatively, D is TRBD1 (6 bases). Trimming pared 1 base from V and 3 bases from J, leaving 10 bases between. CDR3 length: 14 residues. Per the germline V gene, CDR1 is GTSNPN and CDR2 is SVGIG (reference sequence).

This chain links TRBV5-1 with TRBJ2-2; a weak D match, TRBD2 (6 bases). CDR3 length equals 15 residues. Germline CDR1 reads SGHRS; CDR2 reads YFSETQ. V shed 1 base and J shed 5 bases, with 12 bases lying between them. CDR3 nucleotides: TGCGCCAGCAGCTTGAGCGGGTTGGGGACCGGGGAGCTGTTTTTT. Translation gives CASSLSGLGTGELFF.

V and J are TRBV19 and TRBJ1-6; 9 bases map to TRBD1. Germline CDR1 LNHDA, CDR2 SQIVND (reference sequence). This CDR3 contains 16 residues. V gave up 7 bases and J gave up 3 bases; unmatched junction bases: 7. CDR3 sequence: CASTVRDRVYNSPLHF. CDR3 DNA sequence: TGTGCCAGTACCGTCCGGGACAGGGTCTATAATTCACCCCTCCACTTT.

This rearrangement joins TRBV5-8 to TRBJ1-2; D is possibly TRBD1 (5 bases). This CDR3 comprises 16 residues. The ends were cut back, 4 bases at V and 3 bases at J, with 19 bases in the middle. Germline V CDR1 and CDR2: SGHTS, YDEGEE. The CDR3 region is CASSRGSTTKDYGYTF. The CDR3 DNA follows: TGTGCCAGCAGCCGGGGGTCTACTACCAAGGACTATGGCTACACCTTC.

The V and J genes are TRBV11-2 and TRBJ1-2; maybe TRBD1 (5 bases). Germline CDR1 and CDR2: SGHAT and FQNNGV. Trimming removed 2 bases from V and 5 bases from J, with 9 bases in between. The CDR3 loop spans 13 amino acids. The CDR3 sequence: CASSLRQLYGYTF. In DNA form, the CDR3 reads TGTGCCAGCAGCTTAAGACAGCTTTATGGCTACACCTTC.

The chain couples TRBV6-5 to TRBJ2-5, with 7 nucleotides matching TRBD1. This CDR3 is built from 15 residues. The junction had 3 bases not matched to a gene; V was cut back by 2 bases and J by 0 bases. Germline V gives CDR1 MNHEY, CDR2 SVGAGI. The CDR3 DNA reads TGTGCCAGCAGTTACGTCAGGGGGTACCAAGAGACCCAGTACTTC. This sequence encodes CASSYVRGYQETQYF.

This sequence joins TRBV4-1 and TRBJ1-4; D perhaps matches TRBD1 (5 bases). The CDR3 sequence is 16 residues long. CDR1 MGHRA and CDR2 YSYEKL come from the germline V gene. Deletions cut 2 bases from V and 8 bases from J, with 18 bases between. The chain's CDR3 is CASSQSYGGADEKLFF. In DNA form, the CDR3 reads TGCGCCAGCAGCCAAAGTTATGGCGGGGCAGACGAAAAACTGTTTTTT.

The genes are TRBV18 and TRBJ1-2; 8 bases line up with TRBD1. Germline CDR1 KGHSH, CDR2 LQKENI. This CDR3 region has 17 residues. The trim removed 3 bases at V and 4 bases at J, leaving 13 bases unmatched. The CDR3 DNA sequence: TGTGCCAGCTCACCTAAAACCTGGACAGGGCATCTCTATGGCTACACCTTC. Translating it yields CASSPKTWTGHLYGYTF.

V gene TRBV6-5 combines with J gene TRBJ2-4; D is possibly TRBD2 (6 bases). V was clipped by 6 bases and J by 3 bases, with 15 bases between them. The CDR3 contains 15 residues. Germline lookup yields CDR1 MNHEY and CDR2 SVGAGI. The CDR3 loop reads CASRRGGAGKNIQYF. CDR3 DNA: TGTGCCAGCAGGAGGGGCGGGGCGGGCAAAAACATTCAGTACTTC.

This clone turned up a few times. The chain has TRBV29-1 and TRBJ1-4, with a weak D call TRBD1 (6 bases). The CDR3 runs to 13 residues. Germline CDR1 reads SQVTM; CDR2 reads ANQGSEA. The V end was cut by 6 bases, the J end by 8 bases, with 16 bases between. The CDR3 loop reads CSVGAGVGEKLFF. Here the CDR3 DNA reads TGCAGCGTGGGGGCAGGGGTTGGGGAAAAACTGTTTTTT.

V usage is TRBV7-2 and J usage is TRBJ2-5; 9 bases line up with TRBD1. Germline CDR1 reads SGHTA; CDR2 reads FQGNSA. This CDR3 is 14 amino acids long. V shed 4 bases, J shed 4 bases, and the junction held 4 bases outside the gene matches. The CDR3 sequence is CASSSAGQGETQYF. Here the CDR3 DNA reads TGTGCCAGCAGCTCTGCGGGACAGGGAGAGACCCAGTACTTC.

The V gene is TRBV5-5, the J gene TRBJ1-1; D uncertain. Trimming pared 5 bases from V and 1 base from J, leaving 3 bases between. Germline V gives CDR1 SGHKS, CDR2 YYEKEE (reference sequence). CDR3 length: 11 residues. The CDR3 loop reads CASRQNTEAFF. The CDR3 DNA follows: TGTGCCAGCAGACAGAACACTGAAGCTTTCTTT. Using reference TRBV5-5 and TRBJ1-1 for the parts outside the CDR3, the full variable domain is DAGVTQSPTHLIKTRGQQVTLRCSPISGHKSVSWYQQVLGQGPQFIFQYYEKEERGRGNFPDRFSARQFPNYSSELNVNALLLGDSALYLCASRQNTEAFFGQGTRLTVV.